The following is a T cell receptor beta chain sequence with its context. The antigen is not known. One junction end disagrees with the germline gene, perhaps due to a read error. This CDR3 is 16 amino acids long. CDR1 and CDR2 from the germline V gene are MNHNS and SASEGT. Recently diagnosed hyperthyroidism of less than 2 months' duration affected patients aged 18 to 65. RNA transcripts yielded amplified TCR beta CDR3 regions. First-round RT-PCR of the TCR CDR3 relied on the HTBI primer set. One entry per CDR3 protein, called by TCRdb with MiXCR from the multiplex PCR reads. The profile shows roughly 700,000 distinct CDR3 sequences, approximately 15% of them singletons. This record comes from a study of T cells in Graves' hyperthyroidism and ophthalmopathy. Study context: Peripheral blood was drawn at first diagnosis, prior to all treatment.

Findings of the study overall: Most clonotypes expanded in the thyroid (above 0.001) were also present in blood. Ophthalmopathy was separated from stable hyperthyroidism by a 13 V-J model.

The sample was blood. This chain links TRBV6-1 with TRBJ2-1; D is perhaps TRBD1 or TRBD2 (5 bases each). The receptor comes from a man in his fifties with Graves' hyperthyroidism. The CDR3 spells CASSKAEGTGWNEQFF. In DNA, the CDR3 is TGTGCCAGCAGTAAAGCGGAAGGGACGGGTTGGAATGAGCAGTTCTTC.